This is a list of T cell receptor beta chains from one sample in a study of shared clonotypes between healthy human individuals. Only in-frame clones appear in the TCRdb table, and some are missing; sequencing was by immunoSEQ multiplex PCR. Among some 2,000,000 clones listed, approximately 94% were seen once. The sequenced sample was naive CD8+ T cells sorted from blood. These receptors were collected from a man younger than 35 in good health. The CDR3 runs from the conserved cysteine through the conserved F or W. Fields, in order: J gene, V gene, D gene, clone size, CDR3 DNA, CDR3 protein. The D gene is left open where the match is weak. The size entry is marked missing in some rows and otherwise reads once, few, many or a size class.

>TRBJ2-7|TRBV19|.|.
TGTGCCAGTAGTAGCCGCTACGGCTACGAGCAGTACTTC
CASSSRYGYEQYF
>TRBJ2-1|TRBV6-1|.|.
TGTGCCAGCAGTGAATCCAGGGCCTACCGTGGGATCAATGAGCAGTTCTTC
CASSESRAYRGINEQFF
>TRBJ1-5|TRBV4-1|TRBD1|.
TGCGCCAGCAGCCAAAAACAGGGGGCCCAGCCCCAGCATTTT
CASSQKQGAQPQHF
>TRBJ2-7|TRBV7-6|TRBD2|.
TGTGCCAGCAGCTCCCTACTAGCGGGGGAGCTGTACTTC
CASSSLLAGELYF
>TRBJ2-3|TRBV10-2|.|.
TGCGCCAGCAGTGAGCACAGGACGCAAGATACGCAGTATTTT
CASSEHRTQDTQYF
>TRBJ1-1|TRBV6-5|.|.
TGTGCCAGCAGTTACTCGATGCTGAACACTGAAGCTTTCTTT
CASSYSMLNTEAFF
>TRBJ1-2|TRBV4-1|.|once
TGCGCCAGCAGCCAATTTCTGGGACCTAACTATGGCTACACCTTC
CASSQFLGPNYGYTF
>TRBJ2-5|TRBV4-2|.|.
TGTGCCAGCAGCCCGCTGGCGGGAGAGACCCAGTACTTC
CASSPLAGETQYF
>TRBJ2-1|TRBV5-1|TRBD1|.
TGCGCCAGCAGCTGGACCCCTACAGGGGCTAACAATGAGCAGTTCTTC
CASSWTPTGANNEQFF
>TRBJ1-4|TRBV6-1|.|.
TGTGCCAGCAGGCTGAGTCTGTTTGATGAAAAACTGTTTTTT
CASRLSLFDEKLFF
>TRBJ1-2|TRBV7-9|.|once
TGTGCCAGCAGCTTGAGCAGTAACCCCACTAACTATGGCTACACCTTC
CASSLSSNPTNYGYTF